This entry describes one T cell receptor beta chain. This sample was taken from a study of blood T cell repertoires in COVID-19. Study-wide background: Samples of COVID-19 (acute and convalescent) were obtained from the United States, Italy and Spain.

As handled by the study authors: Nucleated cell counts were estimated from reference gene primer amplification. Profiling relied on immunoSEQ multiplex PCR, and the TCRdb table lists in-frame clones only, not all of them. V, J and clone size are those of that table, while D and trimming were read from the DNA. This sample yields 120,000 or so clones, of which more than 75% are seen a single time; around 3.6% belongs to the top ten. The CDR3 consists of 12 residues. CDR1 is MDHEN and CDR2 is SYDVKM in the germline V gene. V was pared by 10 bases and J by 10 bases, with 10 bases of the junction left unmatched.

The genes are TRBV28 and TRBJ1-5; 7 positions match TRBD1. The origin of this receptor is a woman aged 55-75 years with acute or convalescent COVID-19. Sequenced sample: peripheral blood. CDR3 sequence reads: CATRQGIFPQHF. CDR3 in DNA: TGTGCCACCCGACAGGGTATATTCCCCCAGCATTTT.